The text below deals with one T cell receptor beta chain. Its antigen is as yet unknown. The record originates from a study of blood T cells in healthy people across ages. Study results and limitations: Measured against age, TCR beta diversity per million T cells decreased in a roughly linear manner. What prevented conclusive comparison of naive and antigen-experienced cells was that PBMCs were unsorted.

This CDR3 comprises 13 residues. The V gene end was trimmed by 4 bases and the J gene end by 3 bases; junction bases not matched to a gene: 3. Germline V gives CDR1 MNHNS, CDR2 SASEGT. With a J-beta primer mix and a sample-barcoded 5' primer, a second PCR ran roughly 6 to 11 cycles. TCRdb independently ran MiXCR on the 5' RACE reads; one entry per CDR3 protein. The table lists 1.5 million to 2 million distinct CDR3 sequences, just under 50% of them singletons, with about 2.1% in the top ten. The source is a woman aged 40 to 49 in good health. Sequenced sample: blood. The chain employs TRBV6-1 and TRBJ2-7; the match to TRBD1 covers 7 bases. The CDR3 region has the DNA TGTGCCAGCAGTGTGGGACAGCACTACGAGCAGTACTTC. Amino acid sequence: CASSVGQHYEQYF.